These 16 T cell receptor beta chains share one sample of origin, sequenced in a study of blood T cell repertoires in COVID-19. Measured with immunoSEQ multiplex PCR; TCRdb has only the in-frame clones, and not every one. The sample comprises more than 95,000 clones, roughly nine tenths of which are singletons, and approximately 17% rests with the top ten. Sample: peripheral blood. The source of these receptors is a woman of 80 years or more in a cohort sampled during active COVID-19.

This clone showed up just once. This chain joins TRBV14 and TRBJ2-7; D is perhaps TRBD2 (7 bases). CDR1 SGHDN and CDR2 FVKESK come from the germline V gene. V lost 1 base, J lost 6 bases, and 13 bases lay in between. This CDR3 region has 14 residues. Here the CDR3 DNA reads TGTGCCAGCAGCCAAGTGGGGGGGCGCGGCGAGCAGTACTTC. Translation: CASSQVGGRGEQYF.

The rearrangement uses TRBV19 and TRBJ2-7, with a weak D call TRBD2 (6 bases). Germline V gene lookup returns CDR1 LNHDA and CDR2 SQIVND (reference sequence). Trimming left V 1 base short and J 3 bases short, with 25 bases between. This CDR3 comprises 19 residues. DNA of the CDR3: TGTGCCAGTAGTATAGGGGCAGCGGGCGATCCCACACGGTACTACGAGCAGTACTTC. Translated: CASSIGAAGDPTRYYEQYF. Based on the CDR3 plus reference TRBV19 and TRBJ2-7, the full variable domain is DGGITQSPKYLFRKEGQNVTLSCEQNLNHDAMYWYRQDPGQGLRLIYYSQIVNDFQKGDIAEGYSVSREKKESFPLTVTSAQKNPTAFYLCASSIGAAGDPTRYYEQYFGPGTRLTVT.

The chain carries TRBV3-1 (or the pseudogene TRBV3-2) and TRBJ2-1; maybe TRBD2 (5 bases). V was shortened by 3 bases and J by 4 bases, with 22 bases between the two germline ends. Germline V gene lookup returns CDR1 LGHDT and CDR2 YNNKEL (reference sequence). The CDR3 loop spans 18 amino acids. CDR3 loop: CASSHSPGSGSTYNEQFF. The CDR3 nucleotides read TGTGCCAGCAGCCACAGCCCTGGTTCGGGGAGTACTTACAATGAGCAGTTCTTC.

The chain joins TRBV5-6 to TRBJ2-7, with D perhaps TRBD2 (5 bases). Germline CDR1 reads SGHDT; CDR2 reads YYEEEE. The CDR3 consists of 15 residues. V lost 4 bases and J 2 bases, leaving 16 bases between the germline ends. CDR3 nucleotide sequence: TGTGCCAGCAGCCTACATCCGGACGGGACCTACGAGCAGTACTTC. It encodes CASSLHPDGTYEQYF.

This chain connects TRBV7-2 to TRBJ1-1; D unclear. CDR3 length equals 15 residues. In germline, CDR1 is SGHTA, CDR2 FQGNSA. V was shortened by 5 bases and J by 4 bases, with 17 bases between the two germline ends. The CDR3 spells CASSASGNTGTEAFF. DNA for the CDR3: TGTGCCAGCAGCGCCTCCGGGAACACGGGCACTGAAGCTTTCTTT.

The rearrangement uses TRBV11-2 and TRBJ2-7; weak D call: TRBD1 (6 bases). V was pared by 8 bases and J by 0 bases, with 17 bases between. The CDR3 contains 15 residues. Germline V gives CDR1 SGHAT, CDR2 FQNNGV. The CDR3 loop is CASARDRGSSYEQYF. The CDR3 bases are TGTGCCAGCGCTAGGGATAGGGGGAGCTCCTACGAGCAGTACTTC.

This chain connects TRBV10-3 to TRBJ2-2; no definite D call. The CDR3 runs to 15 residues. Per germline, CDR1 ENHRY and CDR2 SYGVKD. With 0 bases removed from V and 6 bases from J, the gap between germline ends came to 11 bases. The CDR3 is CAISESKQESGELFF. The CDR3 nucleotides are TGTGCCATCAGTGAGTCGAAGCAGGAATCCGGGGAGCTGTTTTTT.

This chain links TRBV7-9 with TRBJ1-3; 7 bases are a match to TRBD1. Looked up from germline, CDR1 is SEHNR and CDR2 is FQNEAQ (reference sequence). Losses at the gene ends were 0 bases for V and 2 bases for J; bases not matched to a gene: 7. This CDR3 region has 17 residues. This CDR3 reads CASSLAGTARAGNTIYF. The CDR3 DNA follows: TGTGCCAGCAGCTTAGCTGGGACAGCTAGAGCTGGAAACACCATATATTTT.

This clone was picked up a small number of times. This chain connects TRBV5-1 to TRBJ1-4, with D maybe TRBD1 (6 bases). V was clipped by 5 bases and J by 8 bases, with 16 bases between them. Germline-derived CDR1 and CDR2 are SGHRS and YFSETQ. The CDR3 is 14 amino acids. The CDR3 region is CASSIGGPREKLFF. DNA for the CDR3: TGCGCCAGCAGTATCGGGGGGCCGCGAGAAAAACTGTTTTTT.

The J gene is TRBJ2-7, the V gene TRBV5-1, with D maybe TRBD2 (7 bases). The V and J ends lost 4 bases and 3 bases respectively, with 17 bases between them. The CDR3 totals 15 residues. Germline V lookup: CDR1 SGHRS, CDR2 YFSETQ. CDR3 bases: TGCGCCAGCAGCCCGGCGGGGGACACACTCTACGAGCAGTACTTC. This codes for CASSPAGDTLYEQYF.

On this clone: Other DNA variants within this sample encode the same CDR3. The chain couples TRBV6-5 to TRBJ2-1, with D perhaps matching TRBD2 (6 bases). This CDR3 region has 14 residues. Germline V gives CDR1 MNHEY, CDR2 SVGAGI. Trimming pared 5 bases from V and 1 base from J, leaving 9 bases between. CDR3 loop: CASSRDSSYNEQFF. The CDR3 coding sequence is TGTGCCAGCAGTCGGGACTCATCCTACAATGAGCAGTTCTTC.

The rearrangement uses TRBV19 and TRBJ1-5, with D tentatively TRBD1 (5 bases). There are 15 residues in the CDR3. The V gene's germline CDR1 is LNHDA and CDR2 SQIVND (reference sequence). With 7 bases removed from V and 8 bases from J, the gap between germline ends came to 21 bases. For the CDR3, the DNA is TGTGCCAGTATTCATGGGGCCCGGAATGGGGAGCCCCAGCATTTT. The encoded protein is CASIHGARNGEPQHF.

The chain combines TRBV5-1 with TRBJ2-1; D remains unclear. The CDR3 runs 13 residues. V shed 3 bases and J shed 9 bases, with 13 bases lying between them. CDR1 is SGHRS, CDR2 YFSETQ, per germline. CDR3 loop: CASSSAYGGEQFF. As DNA, the CDR3 is TGCGCCAGCAGCTCCGCCTATGGTGGTGAGCAGTTCTTC.

The gene calls are TRBV28 and TRBJ1-1; 7 bases fit TRBD1. Germline CDR1 is MDHEN and CDR2 is SYDVKM. Trimming cost V 10 bases and J 1 base; bases outside gene matches: 6. The length of the CDR3 is 13 residues. CDR3 nucleotides: TGTGCCATCCGAGCAGGGGGGAACACTGAAGCTTTCTTT. It codes for CAIRAGGNTEAFF.

This clone was recorded a few times. At one end the junction does not follow the germline gene, possibly because of a read error. This chain connects TRBV3-1 (or the pseudogene TRBV3-2) to TRBJ2-7, with 11 bases aligning to TRBD1. This CDR3 comprises 16 residues. Per the germline V gene, CDR1 is LGHDT and CDR2 is YNNKEL (reference sequence). The CDR3 sequence: CASSQGQGAIRYEQYF. CDR3 coding DNA: TGTGCCAGCAGTCAAGGACAGGGGGCGATTCGCTACGAGCAGTACTTC.

This chain joins TRBV9 and TRBJ2-3, with unresolved D. CDR1 is SGDLS and CDR2 is YYNGEE in the germline V gene. CDR3 size: 15 residues. V was pared by 4 bases and J by 0 bases, with 12 bases between. CDR3 in DNA: TGTGCCAGCAGCCCCTCTCTCCCTAGCACAGATACGCAGTATTTT. This translates into CASSPSLPSTDTQYF.